The source of this T cell receptor (beta chain) is a study of T-cell reconstitution after alpha-beta-depleted transplantation in children. The germline V and J ends were trimmed by 0 bases and 3 bases, with 6 bases remaining between them. The CDR3 runs 12 residues. Germline V gives CDR1 GTSNPN, CDR2 SVGIG (reference sequence). The library targeted TCRbeta and was prepared with unique molecular identifiers. TCRdb re-analysed the PCR reads in MiXCR, keeping a single row per CDR3 protein. The sample has about 240,000 distinct CDR3 sequences; around 12% are singletons. This chain connects TRBV30 to TRBJ2-7; no reliable D call. The TCR sequence derives from a human donor who donated a stem cell graft to a child with acute lymphoblastic leukemia. Sequencing used PBMCs from the stem cell graft donor, obtained from the stem cell graft. CDR3 residues: CAWSVVGYEQYF. The CDR3 DNA reads as TGTGCCTGGAGTGTCGTGGGCTACGAGCAGTACTTC.